This note documents a single T cell receptor (beta chain) sequence. Its antigen remains unknown. Recipients were bled about 28 days pretransplant and at posttransplant days 30, 100, 180. TCRdb's copy holds only in-frame clones and misses some; the assay was immunoSEQ multiplex PCR. The sample shows under 10,000 clones, roughly nine tenths of them seen only once. This specimen belongs to a study of T cell clonotyping in hematopoietic cell transplantation. The CDR3 consists of 15 residues. Germline-derived CDR1 and CDR2 are SEHNR and FQNEAQ (reference sequence). The trim removed 6 bases at V and 4 bases at J, leaving 7 bases unmatched. The study, taken as a whole, reports: At the given depth, recipient repertoires were over 95% de novo clonotypes.

The chain carries TRBV7-9 and TRBJ2-3; 10 bases align to TRBD1. Sequencing was performed on PBMCs, taken 180 days after allogeneic stem cell transplant. This sequence originates from a human patient who had an allogeneic stem cell transplant, so the T cells may come from the graft donor. The donor label of this sample is uncertain. Some clones in this sample may be carry-over from other donors' samples. The CDR3 DNA follows: TGTGCCAGCAGAGAAACGACAGGGGGCCCAGATACGCAGTATTTT. This encodes CASRETTGGPDTQYF.